A selection of T cell receptor beta chains follows, all from one sample in a study of OX40 agonist ivuxolimab in advanced cancers. The repertoire was sequenced with immunoSEQ multiplex PCR; TCRdb's copy has only in-frame clones and lacks some. The sample has 77,000 or so clones; 81% are singletons. This material consisted of CD4+ or CD8+ T cells sorted from blood, taken in a trial of the OX40 agonist ivuxolimab. Every receptor here comes from an adult with an advanced solid tumor such as melanoma, head and neck, liver or kidney cancer. Both conserved end residues are part of each CDR3.

v_gene | len | CDR3aa
TRBV11-2 | 15 | CASSSLSGGRNGYTF
TRBV4-1 | 17 | CASSQFPAGGATDTQYF
TRBV20-1 | 11 | CSARYSYGYTF
TRBV5-1 | 13 | CASRLDRSEKLFF
TRBV6-1 | 15 | CASRRGEGGAYEQYF
TRBV19 | 13 | CASSQGRQETQYF
TRBV10-1 | 14 | CASSGGTGGIEQFF
TRBV29-1 | 16 | CSVEVSDFGTDTEAFF
TRBV5-1 | 15 | CASSLDTGGLYGYTF
TRBV19 | 11 | CASGRTYEQYF
TRBV29-1 | 12 | CSVRFTGNTIYF
TRBV7-9 | 16 | CASSFLVTVQSDTQYF
TRBV29-1 | 13 | CSGGQGSANGYTF
TRBV21-1 | 16 | CASTVRGGSGGYEQYF
TRBV28 | 18 | CASSFMTGGAKFNQPQHF
TRBV6-4 | 14 | CASSEAGGTDTQYF
TRBV5-1 | 15 | CASSSSWGWGTEAFF
TRBV5-4 | 15 | CASSLQGSGANVLTF
TRBV6-1 | 15 | CASSRTSGNYNEQFF
TRBV5-6 | 14 | CASSLIQASYEQYF
TRBV9 | 13 | CASSVGVAGEQFF
TRBV2 | 16 | CASSEAGQVNTDTQYF
TRBV7-9 | 16 | CASSSTSGGHQETQYF
TRBV6-1 | 14 | CASSDPAGRMRYTF
TRBV6-1 | 14 | CASSERGRGGEQYF
TRBV4-1 | 15 | CASSQTGTSSYEQYF
TRBV4-1 | 14 | CASSQDGRADTQYF
TRBV4-2 | 17 | CASSQVSGGARDYEQYF
TRBV19 | 16 | CASSPEGAGGTDTQYF
TRBV29-1 | 15 | CSVVRGRSGDYGYTF
TRBV6-6 | 11 | CASSEGQPQHF
TRBV5-1 | 13 | CASSLDSNQPQHF
TRBV30 | 13 | CAWSNGAYNEQFF
TRBV7-2 | 14 | CASSPSPGEETQYF
TRBV2 | 11 | CASSGFNEQYF
TRBV6-5 | 14 | CASSYHQGANVLTF
TRBV2 | 17 | CASSGRGTEVAKNIQYF
TRBV5-4 | 13 | CASSHGDQETQYF
TRBV27 | 13 | CASSTGDTDTQYF